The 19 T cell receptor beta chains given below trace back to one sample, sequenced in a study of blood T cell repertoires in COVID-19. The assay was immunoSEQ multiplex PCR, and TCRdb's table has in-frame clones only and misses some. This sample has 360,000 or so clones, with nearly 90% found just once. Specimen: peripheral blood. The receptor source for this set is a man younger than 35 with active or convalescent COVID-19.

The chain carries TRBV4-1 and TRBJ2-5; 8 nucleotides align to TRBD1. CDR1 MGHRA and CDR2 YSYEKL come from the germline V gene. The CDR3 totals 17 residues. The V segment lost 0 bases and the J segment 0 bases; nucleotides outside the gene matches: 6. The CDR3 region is CASSQEGGQAYQETQYF. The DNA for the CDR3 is TGCGCCAGCAGCCAAGAAGGGGGACAGGCGTACCAAGAGACCCAGTACTTC.

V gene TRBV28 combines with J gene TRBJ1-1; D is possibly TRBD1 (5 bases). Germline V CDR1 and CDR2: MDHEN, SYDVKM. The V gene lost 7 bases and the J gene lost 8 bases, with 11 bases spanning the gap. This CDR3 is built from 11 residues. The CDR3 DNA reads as TGTGCCAGCACTCCCGGGGGGGAAGCTTTCTTT. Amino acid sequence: CASTPGGEAFF.

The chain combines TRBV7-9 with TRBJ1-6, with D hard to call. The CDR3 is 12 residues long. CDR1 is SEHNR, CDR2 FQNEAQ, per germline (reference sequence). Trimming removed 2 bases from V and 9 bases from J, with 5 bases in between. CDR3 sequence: CASSLISSPLHF. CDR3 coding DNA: TGTGCCAGCAGCTTAATTAGTTCACCCCTCCACTTT.

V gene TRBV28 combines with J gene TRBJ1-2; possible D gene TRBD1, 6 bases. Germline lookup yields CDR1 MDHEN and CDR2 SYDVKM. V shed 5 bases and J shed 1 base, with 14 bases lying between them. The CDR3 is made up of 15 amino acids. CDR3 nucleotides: TGTGCCAGCAGTCTCGCGGGGGGCGATAACTATGGCTACACCTTC. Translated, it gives CASSLAGGDNYGYTF.

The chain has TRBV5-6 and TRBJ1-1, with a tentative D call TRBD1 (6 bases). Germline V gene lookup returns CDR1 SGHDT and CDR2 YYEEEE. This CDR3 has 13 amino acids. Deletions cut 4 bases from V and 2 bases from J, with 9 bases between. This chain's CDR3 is CASSIQGNTEAFF. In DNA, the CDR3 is TGTGCCAGCAGCATACAGGGTAACACTGAAGCTTTCTTT.

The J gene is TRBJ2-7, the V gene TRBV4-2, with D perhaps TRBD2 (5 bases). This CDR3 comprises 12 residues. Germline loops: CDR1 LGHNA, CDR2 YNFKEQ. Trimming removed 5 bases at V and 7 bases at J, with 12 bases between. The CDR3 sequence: CASSSSRREQYF. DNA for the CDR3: TGTGCCAGCAGCTCGTCAAGGAGGGAGCAGTACTTC.

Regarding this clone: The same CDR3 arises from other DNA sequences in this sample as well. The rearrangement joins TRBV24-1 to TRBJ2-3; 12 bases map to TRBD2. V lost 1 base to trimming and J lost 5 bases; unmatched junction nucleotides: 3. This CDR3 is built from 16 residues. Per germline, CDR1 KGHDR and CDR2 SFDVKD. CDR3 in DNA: TGTGCCACCAGTGATTTTCTAGCGGGGGGGCAAGATACGCAGTATTTT. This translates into CATSDFLAGGQDTQYF.

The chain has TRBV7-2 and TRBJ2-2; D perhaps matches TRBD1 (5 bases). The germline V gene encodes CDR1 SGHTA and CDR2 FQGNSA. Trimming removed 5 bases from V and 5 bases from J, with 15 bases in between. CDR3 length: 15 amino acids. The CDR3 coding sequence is TGTGCCAGCAGCCCCACAGGTTCTCTAACCGGGGAGCTGTTTTTT. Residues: CASSPTGSLTGELFF.

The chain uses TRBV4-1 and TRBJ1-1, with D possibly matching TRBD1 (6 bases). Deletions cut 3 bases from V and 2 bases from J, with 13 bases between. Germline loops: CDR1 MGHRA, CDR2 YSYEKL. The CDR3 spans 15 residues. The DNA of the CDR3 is TGCGCCAGCAGCCAGAACAGGGTAGGTAACACTGAAGCTTTCTTT. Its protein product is CASSQNRVGNTEAFF.

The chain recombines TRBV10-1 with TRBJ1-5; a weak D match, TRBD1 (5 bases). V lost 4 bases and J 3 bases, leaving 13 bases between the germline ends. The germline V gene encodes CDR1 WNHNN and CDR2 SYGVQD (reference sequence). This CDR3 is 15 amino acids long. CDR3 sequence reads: CASSATDSYNQPQHF. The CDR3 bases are TGCGCCAGCAGTGCTACCGACAGCTACAATCAGCCCCAGCATTTT.

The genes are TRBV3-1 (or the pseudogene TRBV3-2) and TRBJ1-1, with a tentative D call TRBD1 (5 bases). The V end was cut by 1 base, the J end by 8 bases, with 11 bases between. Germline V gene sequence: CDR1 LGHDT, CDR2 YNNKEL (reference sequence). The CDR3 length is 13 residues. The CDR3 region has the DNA TGTGCCAGCAGCCAAGCTGGGGAGGGGGAAGCTTTCTTT. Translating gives CASSQAGEGEAFF.

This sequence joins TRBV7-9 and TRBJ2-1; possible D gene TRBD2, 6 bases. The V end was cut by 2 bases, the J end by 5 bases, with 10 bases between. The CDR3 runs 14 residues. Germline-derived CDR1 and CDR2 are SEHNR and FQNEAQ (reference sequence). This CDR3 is CASSLPGLNNEQFF. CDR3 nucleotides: TGTGCCAGCAGCTTACCGGGACTGAACAATGAGCAGTTCTTC.

CDR3 bases: TGTGCCAGCAGCTTTGCAGGTGCCTACAATGAGCAGTTCTTC. The encoded protein is CASSFAGAYNEQFF. The chain combines TRBV7-2 with TRBJ2-1; D is unclear. Trimming stripped 3 bases from V and 2 bases from J, with 8 bases between. Germline loops: CDR1 SGHTA, CDR2 FQGNSA. There are 14 residues in the CDR3.

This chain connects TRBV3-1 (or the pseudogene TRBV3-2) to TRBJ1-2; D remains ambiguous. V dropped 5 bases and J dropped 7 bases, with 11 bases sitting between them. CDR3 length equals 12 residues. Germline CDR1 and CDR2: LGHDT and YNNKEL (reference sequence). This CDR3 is CASSLTLGGYTF. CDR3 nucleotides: TGTGCCAGCAGCTTGACATTGGGTGGCTACACCTTC.

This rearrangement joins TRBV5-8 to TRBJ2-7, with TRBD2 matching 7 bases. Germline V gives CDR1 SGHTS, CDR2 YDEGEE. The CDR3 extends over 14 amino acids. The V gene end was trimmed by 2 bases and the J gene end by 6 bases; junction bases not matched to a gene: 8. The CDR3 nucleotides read TGTGCCAGCAGCTTTCTTGCGGGGAGGGTCGAGCAGTACTTC. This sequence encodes CASSFLAGRVEQYF.

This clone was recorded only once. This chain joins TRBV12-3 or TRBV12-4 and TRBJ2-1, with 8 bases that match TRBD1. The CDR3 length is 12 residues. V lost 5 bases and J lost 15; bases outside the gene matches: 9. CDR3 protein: CASSTGQGVGFF. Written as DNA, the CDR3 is TGTGCCAGCAGTACCGGACAGGGAGTTGGGTTCTTC.

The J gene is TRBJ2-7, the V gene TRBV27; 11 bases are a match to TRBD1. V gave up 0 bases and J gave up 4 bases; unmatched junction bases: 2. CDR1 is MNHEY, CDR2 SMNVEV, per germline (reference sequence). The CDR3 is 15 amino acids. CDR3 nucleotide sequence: TGTGCCAGCAGTTTATCCGGGACAGGGGGATACGAGCAGTACTTC. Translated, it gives CASSLSGTGGYEQYF.

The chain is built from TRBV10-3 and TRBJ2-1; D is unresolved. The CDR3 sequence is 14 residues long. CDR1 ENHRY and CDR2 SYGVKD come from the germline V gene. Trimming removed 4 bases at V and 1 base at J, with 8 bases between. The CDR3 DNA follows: TGTGCCATCAGTGTACCGAGTTCCTACAATGAGCAGTTCTTC. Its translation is CAISVPSSYNEQFF.

The CDR3 nucleotides are TGTGCCAGTAGTCTATGGACTAACACCGGGGAGCTGTTTTTT. Translating it yields CASSLWTNTGELFF. The V and J genes are TRBV19 and TRBJ2-2; the D gene is possibly TRBD2 (5 bases). CDR3 length equals 14 residues. The V end was cut by 5 bases, the J end by 2 bases, with 9 bases between. Germline lookup yields CDR1 LNHDA and CDR2 SQIVND (reference sequence). The whole variable domain, remainder taken from reference TRBV19 and TRBJ2-2, is DGGITQSPKYLFRKEGQNVTLSCEQNLNHDAMYWYRQDPGQGLRLIYYSQIVNDFQKGDIAEGYSVSREKKESFPLTVTSAQKNPTAFYLCASSLWTNTGELFFGEGSRLTVL.